This T cell receptor (delta chain) was documented in a study of gamma-delta chains in newborns, infants, children. For the study at large: Polyclonal expansion of innate γδ T cells after birth follows microbial exposure.

TCRdb redid clone calling on the reads using CATT. This sample has fewer than 8,500 delta-chain clones, with 1.5% to 2% found just once. In its sample, this clone is large. Different DNA sequences within this sample yield the same CDR3. Germline V gene sequence: CDR1 GEAIGNYY, CDR2 EKD. CDR3 length: 15 amino acids. Trimming took off 1 base at V and 1 base at J, with 12 bases between the two ends. The clonotype originates from a child who was a newborn, infant or young child, either healthy, febrile or measles-vaccinated (not recorded which). The sample consisted of blood. The gene calls are TRDV2 and TRDJ1, with D perhaps TRDD3 (6 bases). The CDR3 DNA reads as TGTGCCTGTGACACGGTGGGGATCCCCACCGATAAACTCATCTTT. Protein product: CACDTVGIPTDKLIF.